The 20 T cell receptor beta chains presented below share a single source sample, sequenced in a study of blood T cells in healthy people across ages. Through a sample-barcoded 5' primer and a J-beta primer mix, a second PCR was run for roughly 6 to 12 cycles. TCRdb fed the 5' RACE reads into MiXCR, producing one record per CDR3 protein. The sample shows 1.5 million to 2 million distinct CDR3 sequences, roughly 30% of them seen only once. The specimen sequenced was blood. The receptors here all came from a woman aged 25 to 39 in good health.

The table lists this clonotype with a few counts. CDR3 sequence (DNA): TGTGCCAGCAGTGCAGGGAATTCACCCCTCCACTTT. It specifies CASSAGNSPLHF. The V and J genes are TRBV12-3 or TRBV12-4 and TRBJ1-6; D might be TRBD1 (5 bases). V lost 5 bases, J lost 7 bases, and 6 bases lay in between. The CDR3 is 12 residues long.

Remarks on this clonotype: At one end the junction does not follow the germline gene, possibly because of a read error. Here the CDR3 reads CASSVPGLAPPVTKNIRYF. Written as DNA, the CDR3 is TGTGCCAGCAGTGTCCCGGGACTAGCGCCCCCGGTAACCAAAAACATTCGGTACTTC. This chain joins TRBV28 and TRBJ2-4; TRBD2 matches 10 bases. CDR3 length equals 19 residues. Germline V lookup: CDR1 MDHEN, CDR2 SYDVKM.

The table lists this clonotype with a few counts. The germline gene is not matched at one end of the junction; a read error may be the cause. V usage is TRBV7-9 and J usage is TRBJ1-2, with D possibly TRBD1 on 5 matching bases. The germline V gene has CDR1 SEHNR and CDR2 FQNEAQ (reference sequence). The CDR3 length is 15 residues. The CDR3 reads CASSLIVGPNCGYTF. CDR3 bases: TGTGCCAGCAGCCTTATAGTGGGGCCTAACTGTGGCTACACCTTC.

This chain links TRBV29-1 with TRBJ1-1, with unresolved D. The CDR3 contains 13 residues. The ends were cut back, 5 bases at V and 6 bases at J, with 16 bases in the middle. The V gene's germline CDR1 is SQVTM and CDR2 ANQGSEA. CDR3 DNA: TGCAGCGTTCGGCATTTTGGATTCCCTGAAGCTTTCTTT. It is translated as CSVRHFGFPEAFF.

This clonotype was seen a single time. The chain uses TRBV5-1 and TRBJ2-5; weak D call: TRBD2 (6 bases). Trimming stripped 4 bases from V and 5 bases from J, with 21 bases between. The germline gives CDR1 SGHRS, CDR2 YFSETQ. The CDR3 has 16 residues. This CDR3 is CASSPGVRRISETQYF. The CDR3 nucleotides read TGCGCCAGCAGCCCGGGGGTCAGGCGAATAAGTGAGACCCAGTACTTC.

The chain recombines TRBV28 with TRBJ2-7, with D perhaps TRBD2 (6 bases). The J call is doubtful: the DNA matches TRBJ2-5 better. Germline assignment: CDR1 MDHEN and CDR2 SYDVKM. The CDR3 length is 16 residues. The CDR3 DNA reads TGTGCCAGCAATGCACCCGGGACTTTCTTTATGGAGACCCAGTACTTC. Translation: CASNAPGTFFMETQYF.

This clonotype was seen only a few times. The chain employs TRBV13 and TRBJ2-3; TRBD1 is a possible D gene (5 bases). Trimming took 4 bases from V and 0 from J, leaving 14 bases between them. CDR3 length equals 16 residues. Looked up from germline, CDR1 is PRHDT and CDR2 is FYEKMQ (reference sequence). In DNA, the CDR3 is TGTGCCAGCAGCTCCGCTGGGGCCCCGAGCACAGATACGCAGTATTTT. As protein: CASSSAGAPSTDTQYF.

This clonotype appeared a few times. V is TRBV5-5 and J is TRBJ2-1; D is unclear. The CDR3 spans 18 residues. With 4 bases removed from V and 0 bases from J, the gap between germline ends came to 20 bases. Germline V CDR1 and CDR2: SGHKS, YYEKEE (reference sequence). CDR3 bases: TGTGCCAGCAGCCCACCAGTAGAGGCCACCTCCTCCTACAATGAGCAGTTCTTC. It translates to CASSPPVEATSSYNEQFF.

About this clonotype itself: Being one base from a much bigger clone, this may be a read error. The chain couples TRBV29-1 to TRBJ2-5; unclear D gene. The germline V gene has CDR1 SQVTM and CDR2 ANQGSEA. This CDR3 comprises 10 residues. CDR3 residues: CGAEKETQYF. As DNA, the CDR3 is TGCGGCGCTGAGAAGGAGACCCAGTACTTC.

This clonotype was seen only a few times. This chain joins TRBV12-3 or TRBV12-4 and TRBJ2-5; TRBD2 might be the D (7 bases). The CDR3 runs 15 residues. The V and J ends lost 8 bases and 2 bases respectively, with 18 bases between them. The CDR3 loop is CASAYRGGGQETQYF. For the CDR3, the DNA is TGTGCCAGCGCATATAGAGGGGGAGGGCAAGAGACCCAGTACTTC.

The genes are TRBV6-2 or TRBV6-3 and TRBJ2-7; D ambiguous. Trimming removed 8 bases at V and 6 bases at J, with 14 bases between. This CDR3 has 12 amino acids. CDR1 and CDR2 from the germline V gene are MNHEY and SVGEGT. CDR3 in DNA: TGTGCCAGCTTAGGAGTGGTCGGCGAGCAGTACTTC. Amino acids: CASLGVVGEQYF.

This clonotype was seen a few times. The chain carries TRBV7-9 and TRBJ1-1; TRBD1 aligns across 8 bases. The CDR3 contains 12 residues. The germline V gene encodes CDR1 SEHNR and CDR2 FQNEAQ (reference sequence). J was trimmed by 10 bases and V by 5 bases; bases with no gene match: 6. Here the CDR3 DNA reads TGTGCCAGCAGCCGAGAGGACAGGGCAGCTTTCTTT. Translation: CASSREDRAAFF.

This clonotype was observed a handful of times. The chain's CDR3 is CSVGDTPNEKLFF. CDR3 sequence (DNA): TGCAGCGTTGGGGACACGCCTAATGAAAAACTGTTTTTT. This chain uses TRBV29-1 with TRBJ1-4; the D gene is possibly TRBD1 (6 bases). There are 13 residues in the CDR3. Germline CDR1 SQVTM, CDR2 ANQGSEA. The V gene lost 4 bases and the J gene lost 3 bases, with 9 bases spanning the gap.

There are many counts of this clonotype. This sequence joins TRBV6-2 or TRBV6-3 and TRBJ1-1; no clear D gene. Germline V gene data show CDR1 as MNHEY and CDR2 as SVGEGT. V was cut by 6 bases and J by 4 bases, with 6 bases left in between. This CDR3 spans 11 amino acids. The CDR3 DNA reads TGTGCCAGCAGCCGGGGCACTGAAGCTTTCTTT. It is translated as CASSRGTEAFF.

CDR3 sequence (DNA): TGTGCCAGCAGCCCGTTCCAGACTTTTACCGGGGAGCTGTTTTTT. This sequence encodes CASSPFQTFTGELFF. This chain connects TRBV3-1 to TRBJ2-2, with no clear D. The germline V and J ends were trimmed by 4 bases and 5 bases, with 14 bases remaining between them. CDR1 and CDR2 (germline): LGHDT, YNNKEL (reference sequence). This CDR3 is built from 15 residues.

This clonotype came up a few times. The V gene is TRBV6-1, the J gene TRBJ2-5; no clear D. V lost 2 bases to trimming and J lost 4 bases, with 14 bases between them. Germline assignment: CDR1 MNHNS and CDR2 SASEGT. This CDR3 has 15 amino acids. Here the CDR3 reads CASSETSWLLETQYF. CDR3 coding DNA: TGTGCCAGCAGTGAAACCTCCTGGCTTCTAGAGACCCAGTACTTC.

This clonotype was detected once. The chain has TRBV6-2 or TRBV6-3 and TRBJ2-7; possible D gene TRBD2, 5 bases. Trimming removed 2 bases at V and 9 bases at J, with 20 bases between. The CDR3 sequence is 15 residues long. CDR1 and CDR2 from the germline V gene are MNHEY and SVGEGT. The DNA of the CDR3 is TGTGCCAGCAGTTACGTAGGAGCCAAGGAGGATGCGCAGTACTTC. The encoded protein is CASSYVGAKEDAQYF.

The genes are TRBV27 and TRBJ2-1; D may match TRBD1 or TRBD2 (5 bases each). V gave up 3 bases and J gave up 10 bases, with 22 bases separating them. In germline, CDR1 is MNHEY, CDR2 SMNVEV (reference sequence). The CDR3 runs to 16 residues. This CDR3 reads CASSFAGVGPRAEQFF. CDR3 DNA: TGTGCCAGCAGTTTCGCCGGGGTGGGGCCGAGGGCCGAGCAGTTCTTC.

In this sample, this clonotype turned up many times. The V gene is TRBV4-1, the J gene TRBJ2-1; a weak D match, TRBD1 (6 bases). V lost 2 bases, J lost 6 bases, and 23 bases lay in between. This CDR3 is built from 18 residues. Germline V lookup: CDR1 MGHRA, CDR2 YSYEKL. CDR3 DNA: TGCGCCAGCAGCCAATGGAGCGTCAGCTTAGGGGGTGGCAATGAGCAGTTCTTC. It codes for CASSQWSVSLGGGNEQFF.

As regards this clonotype: One end of the junction does not line up with germline, which may come from a read error. V is TRBV2 and J is TRBJ2-1, with 8 bases identical to TRBD1. The CDR3 has 15 residues. Per germline, CDR1 SNHLY and CDR2 FYNNEI. CDR3 bases: TGTGCCGGCAGGCCTGGACAGGGCTCCTACAATGAGCAGTTCTTC. Amino acid sequence: CAGRPGQGSYNEQFF.